These T cell receptor beta chains were read from a single sample in a study of T cell responses to AZD1222 COVID-19 vaccine. Profiled with immunoSEQ multiplex PCR; TCRdb holds only in-frame clones, not every one. The sample consists of some 110,000 clones, around 91% of them appearing once. The sequencing here drew on peripheral blood, taken 28 days after the second AZD1222 dose. These receptor sequences come from an adult who received the AZD1222 COVID-19 vaccine. Both conserved end residues are part of each CDR3. D genes are given only for firm matches. Expanded clones are given a class, and other clones once, few, many or no size at all.

D gene	clone size	V gene	J gene	CDR3 DNA	CDR3 protein
TRBD2	.	TRBV5-4	TRBJ2-7	TGTGCCAGCAGCAATACTAGCGGGGCTCCTATTGGGTACTTC	CASSNTSGAPIGYF
.	.	TRBV27	TRBJ2-1	TGTGCCAGCAGTCTCGACACCCTTAGGGTGAATGAGCAGTTCTTC	CASSLDTLRVNEQFF
.	.	TRBV4-3	TRBJ1-2	TGCGCCAGCAGCCAAGATGGAAGAGACTTAGCAGATGGCTACACCTTC	CASSQDGRDLADGYTF
.	.	TRBV2	TRBJ1-5	TGTGCCAGCACTCCAGTAGGGGTGACGGGGCAGCCCCAGCATTTT	CASTPVGVTGQPQHF
.	.	TRBV4-3	TRBJ2-3	TGCGCCAGCAGCCAAACAGAGGGGTCAGATACGCAGTATTTT	CASSQTEGSDTQYF
TRBD1	.	TRBV6-2/TRBV6-3	TRBJ1-6	TGTGCCAGCAGTTTCTCACAGGGGGCAGGGGCACCCCTCCACTTT	CASSFSQGAGAPLHF
.	.	TRBV7-3	TRBJ2-2	TGTGCCAGCAGCCCCCGGACAGACGGGGAGCTGTTTTTT	CASSPRTDGELFF
.	.	TRBV7-9	TRBJ1-3	TGTGCCAGCAGCCTAGATCCTGGAAACACCATATATTTT	CASSLDPGNTIYF
.	.	TRBV9	TRBJ2-7	TGTGCCAGCAGCGTAGTTGGCGGTTCTCCGAACTTC	CASSVVGGSPNF
TRBD1	.	TRBV18	TRBJ2-3	TGTGCCAGCTCACCACGGGGGACAGGGGGCACAGATACGCAGTATTTT	CASSPRGTGGTDTQYF
TRBD2	.	TRBV4-3	TRBJ2-7	TGCGCCAGCAGCCAAACCCCCCTAATAGCGGGGGATTCGGGCGAGCAGTACTTC	CASSQTPLIAGDSGEQYF
.	.	TRBV5-1	TRBJ2-7	TGCGCCAGCAGCTTGCTTCGAGGATACGAGCAGTACTTC	CASSLLRGYEQYF
.	.	TRBV19	TRBJ1-2	TGTGCCAGTAGGGCGAACCAGGTCAGGGGCCATGGCTACACCTTC	CASRANQVRGHGYTF
TRBD1	.	TRBV3-1/TRBV3-2	TRBJ2-7	TGTGCCAGCAGCCAGGGCTCCGGGACAGGGGGCCACGAGCAGTACTTC	CASSQGSGTGGHEQYF
.	once	TRBV7-9	TRBJ2-5	TGTGCCAGCAGCTTACTGGGGGCAGATAAAGAGACCCAGTACTTC	CASSLLGADKETQYF
TRBD1	once	TRBV7-8	TRBJ1-5	TGTGCCAGCAGCTTACTTCACGGCAGGGGGTCGAAAAATCAGCCCCAGCATTTT	CASSLLHGRGSKNQPQHF
.	.	TRBV5-1	TRBJ2-1	TGCGCCAGCAGCTTGGACCTAACTAGGGGATACAATGAGCAGTTCTTC	CASSLDLTRGYNEQFF